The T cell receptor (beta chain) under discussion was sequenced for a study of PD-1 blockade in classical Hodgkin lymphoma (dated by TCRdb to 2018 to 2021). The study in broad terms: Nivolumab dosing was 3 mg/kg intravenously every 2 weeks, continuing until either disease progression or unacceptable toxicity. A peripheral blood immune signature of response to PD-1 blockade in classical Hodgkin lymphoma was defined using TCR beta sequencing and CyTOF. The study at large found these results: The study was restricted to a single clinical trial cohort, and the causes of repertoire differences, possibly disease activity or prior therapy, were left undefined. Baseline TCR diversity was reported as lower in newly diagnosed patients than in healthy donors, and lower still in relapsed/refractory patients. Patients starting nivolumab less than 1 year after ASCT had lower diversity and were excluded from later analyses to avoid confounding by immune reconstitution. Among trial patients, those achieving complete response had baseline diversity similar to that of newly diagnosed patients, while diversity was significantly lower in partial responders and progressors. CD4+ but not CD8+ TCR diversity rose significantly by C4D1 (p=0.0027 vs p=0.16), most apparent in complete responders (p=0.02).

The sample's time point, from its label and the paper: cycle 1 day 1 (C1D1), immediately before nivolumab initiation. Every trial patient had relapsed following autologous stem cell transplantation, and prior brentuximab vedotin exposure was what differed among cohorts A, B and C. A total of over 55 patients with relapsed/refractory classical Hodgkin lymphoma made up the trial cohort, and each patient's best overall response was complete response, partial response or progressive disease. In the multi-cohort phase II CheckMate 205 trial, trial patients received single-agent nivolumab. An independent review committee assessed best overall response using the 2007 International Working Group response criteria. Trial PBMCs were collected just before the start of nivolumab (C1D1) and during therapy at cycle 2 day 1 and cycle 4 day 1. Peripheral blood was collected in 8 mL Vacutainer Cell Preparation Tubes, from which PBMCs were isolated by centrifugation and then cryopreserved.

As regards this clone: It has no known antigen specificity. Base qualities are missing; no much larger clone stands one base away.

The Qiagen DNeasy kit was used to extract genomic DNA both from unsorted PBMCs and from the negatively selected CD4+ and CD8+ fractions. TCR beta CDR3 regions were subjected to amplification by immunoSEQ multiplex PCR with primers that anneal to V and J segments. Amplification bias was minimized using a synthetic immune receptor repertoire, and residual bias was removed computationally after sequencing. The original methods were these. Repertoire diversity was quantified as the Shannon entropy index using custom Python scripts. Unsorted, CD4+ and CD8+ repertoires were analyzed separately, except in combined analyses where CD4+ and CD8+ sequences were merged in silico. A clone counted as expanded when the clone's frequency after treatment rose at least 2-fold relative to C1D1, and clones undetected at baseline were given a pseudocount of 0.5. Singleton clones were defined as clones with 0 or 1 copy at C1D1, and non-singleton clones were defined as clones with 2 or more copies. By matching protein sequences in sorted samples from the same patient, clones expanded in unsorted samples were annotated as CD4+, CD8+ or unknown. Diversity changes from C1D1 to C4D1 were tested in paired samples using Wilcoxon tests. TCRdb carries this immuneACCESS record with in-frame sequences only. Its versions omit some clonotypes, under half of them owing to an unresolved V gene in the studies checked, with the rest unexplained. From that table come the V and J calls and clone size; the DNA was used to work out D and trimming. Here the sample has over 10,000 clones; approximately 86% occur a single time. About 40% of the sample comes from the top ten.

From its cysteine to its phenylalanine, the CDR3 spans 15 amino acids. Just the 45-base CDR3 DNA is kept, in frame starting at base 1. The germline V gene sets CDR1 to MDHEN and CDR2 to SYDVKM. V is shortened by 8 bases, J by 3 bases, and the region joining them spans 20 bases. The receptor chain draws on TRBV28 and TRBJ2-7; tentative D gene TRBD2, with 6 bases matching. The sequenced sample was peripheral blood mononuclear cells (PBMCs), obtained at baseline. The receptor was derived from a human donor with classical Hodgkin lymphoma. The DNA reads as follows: TGTGCCAGCGGGGGACTTCCTTCTCAACTCTACGAGCAGTACTTC. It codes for CASGGLPSQLYEQYF.